The 22 T cell receptor beta chains below come from one sample, sequenced in a study of T cell clusters in autoimmune cytopenias. Each sample's input was 250 ng genomic DNA, approximately 37,500 genome equivalents. TRB rearrangements were amplified by touch-down multiplex PCR with mixed TRB-A/B primers. TCRdb reanalyzed the multiplex PCR reads and collapses them to one entry per CDR3 protein, without DNA. This table holds around 6,200 distinct CDR3 sequences. These data were also filed under a second study, of T cell repertoires in aging, cancer and after chemotherapy.

Material: peripheral blood. The origin of the receptors is a human donor in good health.

The chain uses TRBV24-1 and TRBJ2-2; TCRdb picks TRBD1, but there is no DNA to check that call. CDR3 length: 16 residues. CDR1 and CDR2 (germline): KGHDR, SFDVKD. The CDR3 protein is CATSQSDRGDTGELFF.

The chain links TRBV7-6 to TRBJ1-1; without DNA, the TCRdb call of TRBD1 cannot be checked. The CDR3 length is 14 residues. Germline V gene lookup returns CDR1 SGHVS and CDR2 FNYEAQ. CDR3: CASSLQGEVTEAFF.

The chain employs TRBV10-3 and TRBJ1-2. CDR1 is ENHRY and CDR2 is SYGVKD in the germline V gene. CDR3 length: 14 amino acids. This chain's CDR3 is CAISESLGIDGYTF.

This chain joins TRBV20-1 and TRBJ2-5; the D call from TCRdb, TRBD1, cannot be confirmed without DNA. CDR1 is DFQATT, CDR2 SNEGSKA, per germline (reference sequence). This CDR3 has 13 amino acids. The CDR3 loop is CSVPGQGGETQYF.

The CDR3 protein is CASRLTRTDTQYF. V usage is TRBV11-2 and J usage is TRBJ2-3. This CDR3 is 13 amino acids long. Germline values: CDR1 SGHAT, CDR2 FQNNGV. Drawing the rest from reference TRBV11-2 and TRBJ2-3, the complete variable domain is EAGVAQSPRYKIIEKRQSVAFWCNPISGHATLYWYQQILGQGPKLLIQFQNNGVVDDSQLPKDRFSAERLKGVDSTLKIQPAKLEDSAVYLCASRLTRTDTQYFGPGTRLTVL.

Considering frequency, this clonotype is medium-sized. This chain links TRBV30 with TRBJ1-6. Germline V gene lookup returns CDR1 GTSNPN and CDR2 SVGIG (reference sequence). The CDR3 has 13 amino acids. The CDR3 spells CAWTMRNNSPLHF.

The chain recombines TRBV10-2 with TRBJ1-2. Germline loops: CDR1 WSHSY, CDR2 SAAADI. This CDR3 spans 12 amino acids. CDR3 amino acids: CASSEARKSYTF.

This CDR3 is CSAPIAYEQYF. This chain links TRBV20-1 with TRBJ2-7. The CDR3 has 11 residues. CDR1 and CDR2 (germline): DFQATT, SNEGSKA (reference sequence).

Considering frequency, this clonotype is medium-sized. The V call is TRBV4-2, the J call TRBJ2-7. The germline V gene has CDR1 LGHNA and CDR2 YNFKEQ. The CDR3 has 16 residues. The CDR3 loop is CASSQATGQGPYEQYF.

The J gene is TRBJ1-3, the V gene TRBV12-5; TCRdb gives TRBD1 as the D gene, but with no DNA this cannot be confirmed. The length of the CDR3 is 16 residues. Germline values: CDR1 LGHNT, CDR2 FRNRAP. The CDR3 loop reads CASGLGGQGVRNTIYF.

The rearrangement links TRBV20-1 to TRBJ2-3; TCRdb reports TRBD1, a call that lacks DNA to check it against. The CDR3 runs to 15 residues. Germline V gives CDR1 DFQATT, CDR2 SNEGSKA (reference sequence). The CDR3 sequence: CSARDRAGGVSTQYF.

This chain connects TRBV7-6 to TRBJ1-1; the TCRdb D gene call, TRBD1, has no DNA to confirm it. The CDR3 is 15 amino acids. CDR1 is SGHVS, CDR2 FNYEAQ, per germline. CDR3 residues: CASGRTGSLNTEAFF.

This clonotype shows up as medium-sized (0.01 to 0.1%) by frequency. The rearrangement uses TRBV27 and TRBJ2-2; TCRdb calls TRBD1, which cannot be checked without DNA. This CDR3 has 14 residues. Germline CDR1 MNHEY, CDR2 SMNVEV (reference sequence). Here the CDR3 reads CASSSPLNTGELFF.

The rearrangement joins TRBV7-2 to TRBJ2-7. This CDR3 spans 16 amino acids. Looked up from germline, CDR1 is SGHTA and CDR2 is FQGNSA. The CDR3 reads CASSLGVKGIPYEQYF.

This sequence joins TRBV5-6 and TRBJ2-7; TCRdb reports TRBD2, a call that lacks DNA to check it against. This CDR3 contains 13 residues. Germline V lookup: CDR1 SGHDT, CDR2 YYEEEE. This CDR3 is CASIRGASVEQYF. Looking up the rest from reference TRBV5-6 and TRBJ2-7 gives the full variable domain: DAGVTQSPTHLIKTRGQQVTLRCSPKSGHDTVSWYQQALGQGPQFIFQYYEEEERQRGNFPDRFSGHQFPNYSSELNVNALLLGDSALYLCASIRGASVEQYFGPGTRLTVT.

The chain employs TRBV5-6 and TRBJ1-6. Germline CDR1 reads SGHDT; CDR2 reads YYEEEE. There are 12 residues in the CDR3. This CDR3 reads CASSLLISPLHF.

The chain couples TRBV11-2 to TRBJ2-2. CDR3 length equals 14 residues. Germline V gene lookup returns CDR1 SGHAT and CDR2 FQNNGV. The CDR3 sequence is CASSILGSSGELFF.

This clonotype is deemed medium-sized by its frequency. The chain combines TRBV18 with TRBJ1-3. There are 15 residues in the CDR3. Germline V gene lookup returns CDR1 KGHSH and CDR2 LQKENI. CDR3 region: CASSPLAVSGNTIYF.

The V call is TRBV12-3 or TRBV12-4, the J call TRBJ1-2. The CDR3 is 13 amino acids. The CDR3 is CASSLTLSNGYTF.

This clonotype is medium-sized (0.01 to 0.1%) by frequency. The chain uses TRBV6-5 and TRBJ1-1. CDR1 is MNHEY and CDR2 is SVGAGI in the germline V gene. This CDR3 is built from 14 residues. The CDR3: CASRVIGLNTEAFF.

This clonotype registers medium-sized by frequency. J is TRBJ2-3 and V is TRBV10-3; TCRdb names TRBD1, which stays unverified in the absence of DNA. Germline CDR1 and CDR2: ENHRY and SYGVKD. This CDR3 contains 15 residues. CDR3: CATQYRGTGTDTQYF.

The V gene is TRBV6-5, the J gene TRBJ2-7. Germline V lookup: CDR1 MNHEY, CDR2 SVGAGI. The length of the CDR3 is 14 residues. This chain's CDR3 is CASSESNLSYEQYF.